Below, one T cell receptor beta chain is given with its context. Germline V gene data show CDR1 as SGHRS and CDR2 as YFSETQ. The V end lost 6 bases, the J end lost 4 bases, and 8 bases lay between the germline ends. CDR3 length: 12 amino acids. This sample is drawn from a study of identifying expanded T cells in peripheral blood. Assay used: immunoSEQ multiplex PCR; TCRdb lists only in-frame clones, some missing. This sample has roughly 100,000 clones, with 88% found just once. Sequenced material: blood. V gene TRBV5-1 combines with J gene TRBJ2-1; TRBD2 is a possible D gene (6 bases). The receptor was isolated from a person aged 18 to 70 in good health. The CDR3: CASKEGYNEQFF. CDR3 sequence (DNA): TGCGCCAGCAAGGAGGGGTACAATGAGCAGTTCTTC.